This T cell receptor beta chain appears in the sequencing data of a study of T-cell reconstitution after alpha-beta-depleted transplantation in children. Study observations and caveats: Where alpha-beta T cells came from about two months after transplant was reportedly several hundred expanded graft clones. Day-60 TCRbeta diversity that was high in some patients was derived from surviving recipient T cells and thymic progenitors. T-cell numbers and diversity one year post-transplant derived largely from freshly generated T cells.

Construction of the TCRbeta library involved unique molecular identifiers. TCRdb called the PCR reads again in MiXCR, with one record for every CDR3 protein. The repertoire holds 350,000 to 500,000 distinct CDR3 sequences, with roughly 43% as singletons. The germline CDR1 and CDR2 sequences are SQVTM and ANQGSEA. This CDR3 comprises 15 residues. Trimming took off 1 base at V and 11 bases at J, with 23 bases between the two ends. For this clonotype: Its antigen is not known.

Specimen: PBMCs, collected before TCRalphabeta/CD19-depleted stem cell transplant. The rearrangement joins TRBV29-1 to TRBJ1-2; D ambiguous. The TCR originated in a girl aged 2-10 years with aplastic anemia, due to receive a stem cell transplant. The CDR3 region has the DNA TGCAGCGTTGAAGTACTCTCGATAAACCCGCTCCCTTACACCTTC. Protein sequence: CSVEVLSINPLPYTF.